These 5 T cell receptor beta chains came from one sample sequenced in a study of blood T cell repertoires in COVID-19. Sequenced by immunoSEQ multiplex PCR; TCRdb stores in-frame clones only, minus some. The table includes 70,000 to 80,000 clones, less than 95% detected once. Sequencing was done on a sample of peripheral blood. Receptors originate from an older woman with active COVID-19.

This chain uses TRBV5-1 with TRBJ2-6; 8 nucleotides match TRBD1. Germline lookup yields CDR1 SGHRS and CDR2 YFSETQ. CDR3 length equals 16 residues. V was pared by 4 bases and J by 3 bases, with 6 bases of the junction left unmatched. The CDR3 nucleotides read TGCGCCAGCAGCCTCCCAGGGGGCGGTGGGGCCAACGTCCTGACTTTC. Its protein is CASSLPGGGGANVLTF.

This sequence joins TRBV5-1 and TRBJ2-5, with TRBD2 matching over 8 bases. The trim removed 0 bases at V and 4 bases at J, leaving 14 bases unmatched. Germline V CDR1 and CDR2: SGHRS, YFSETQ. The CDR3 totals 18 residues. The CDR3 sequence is CASSLGGTRRQRGETQYF. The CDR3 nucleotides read TGCGCCAGCAGCTTGGGAGGGACTAGGAGGCAACGCGGAGAGACCCAGTACTTC.

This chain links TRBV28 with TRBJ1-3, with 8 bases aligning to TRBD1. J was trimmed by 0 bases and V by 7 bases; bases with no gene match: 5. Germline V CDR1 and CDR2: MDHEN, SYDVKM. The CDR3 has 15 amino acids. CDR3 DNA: TGTGCCAGCAAAAACAGGGGGAACTCTGGAAACACCATATATTTT. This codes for CASKNRGNSGNTIYF.

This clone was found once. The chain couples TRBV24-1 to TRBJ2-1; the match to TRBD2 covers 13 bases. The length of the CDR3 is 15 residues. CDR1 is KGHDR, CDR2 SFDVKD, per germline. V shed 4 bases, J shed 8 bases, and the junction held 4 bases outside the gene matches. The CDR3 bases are TGTGCCACCAGTGACCAAGGACTAGCGGGAGATGAGCAGTTCTTC. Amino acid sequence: CATSDQGLAGDEQFF.

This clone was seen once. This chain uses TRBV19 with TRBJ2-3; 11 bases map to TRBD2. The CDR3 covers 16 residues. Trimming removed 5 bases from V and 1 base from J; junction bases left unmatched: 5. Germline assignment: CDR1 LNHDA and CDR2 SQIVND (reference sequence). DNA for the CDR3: TGTGCCAGTAGTGTCCCGGGACTAGCGGGCACAGATACGCAGTATTTT. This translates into CASSVPGLAGTDTQYF.